One sample yielded the 20 T cell receptor beta chains listed below, sequenced in a study of cytomegalovirus exposure and HLA in healthy donors. The PCR was carried out with 60 Vbeta primers and 13 Jbeta primers. Data came from immunoSEQ multiplex PCR; TCRdb stores just in-frame clones and leaves some out. The data hold approximately 150,000 clones, with approximately 79% observed a single time. Sequencing was performed on PBMCs. All receptors come from a man aged 35-49 years in good health and CMV-seronegative.

This chain links TRBV7-2 with TRBJ2-7; D ambiguous. The CDR3 length is 12 residues. Germline CDR1 is SGHTA and CDR2 is FQGNSA. Trimming removed 5 bases at V and 2 bases at J, with 7 bases between. The CDR3 sequence: CASSMTTYEQYF. For the CDR3, the DNA is TGTGCCAGCAGCATGACAACCTACGAGCAGTACTTC.

The chain links TRBV11-2 to TRBJ1-3; D is uncertain. With 0 bases removed from V and 0 bases from J, the gap between germline ends came to 12 bases. Germline V gives CDR1 SGHAT, CDR2 FQNNGV. CDR3 length: 17 residues. The CDR3 is CASSLEFQEHSGNTIYF. As DNA, the CDR3 is TGTGCCAGCAGCTTAGAATTTCAGGAACACTCTGGAAACACCATATATTTT.

Regarding this clone: Different DNA sequences within this sample yield the same CDR3. This chain connects TRBV5-6 to TRBJ2-1; a possible D gene is TRBD1 (5 bases). In germline, CDR1 is SGHDT, CDR2 YYEEEE. Trimming removed 0 bases at V and 7 bases at J, with 8 bases between. This CDR3 is 13 amino acids long. The CDR3 DNA reads as TGTGCCAGCAGCTTGGACAGGTCTAATGAGCAGTTCTTC. Translation: CASSLDRSNEQFF.

The V gene is TRBV5-1, the J gene TRBJ1-2; possible D gene TRBD1, 5 bases. Germline V gene lookup returns CDR1 SGHRS and CDR2 YFSETQ. The CDR3 extends over 14 amino acids. Trimming removed 1 base from V and 3 bases from J, with 10 bases in between. The CDR3 DNA sequence: TGCGCCAGCAGCTTGACCACAGGAGACTATGGCTACACCTTC. This translates into CASSLTTGDYGYTF.

About this clone itself: Its ends do not fully match the called genes, so a read error is possible. The chain joins TRBV7-7 to TRBJ2-1; 10 bases map to TRBD2. The CDR3 is 16 residues long. Looked up from germline, CDR1 is SSHAT and CDR2 is FNYEAQ (reference sequence). The CDR3 loop is CASSLAVQRGGGEQFF. The CDR3 DNA is TGTGCTAGCAGCTTAGCCGTCCAGCGGGGGGGCGGGGAGCAGTTCTTC.

The rearrangement links TRBV18 to TRBJ2-2, with TRBD1 matching 7 bases. The V segment lost 5 bases and the J segment 3 bases; nucleotides outside the gene matches: 3. The CDR3 loop spans 14 amino acids. Germline assignment: CDR1 KGHSH and CDR2 LQKENI. CDR3 region: CASSRDSDTGELFF. The DNA of the CDR3 is TGTGCCAGCTCAAGGGACAGCGACACCGGGGAGCTGTTTTTT.

This rearrangement joins TRBV5-5 to TRBJ2-7; a possible D gene is TRBD1 (6 bases). V lost 2 bases to trimming and J lost 2 bases, with 14 bases between them. Germline V gene sequence: CDR1 SGHKS, CDR2 YYEKEE (reference sequence). The CDR3 spans 15 residues. CDR3 residues: CASSLTRDTTYEQYF. CDR3 bases: TGTGCCAGCAGCTTAACCCGGGACACCACCTACGAGCAGTACTTC.

This clone was counted once. This chain joins TRBV27 and TRBJ1-6, with D possibly matching TRBD1 (6 bases). V was clipped by 1 base and J by 6 bases, with 13 bases between them. The germline V gene has CDR1 MNHEY and CDR2 SMNVEV (reference sequence). The CDR3 covers 16 residues. The CDR3 is CASSLWSRDTNSPLHF. CDR3 nucleotide sequence: TGTGCCAGCAGTTTATGGAGCCGGGACACTAATTCACCCCTCCACTTT.

The V call is TRBV6-1, the J call TRBJ2-3; 7 nucleotides match TRBD1. Germline lookup yields CDR1 MNHNS and CDR2 SASEGT. V lost 7 bases to trimming and J lost 2 bases; unmatched junction nucleotides: 6. The CDR3 consists of 14 residues. CDR3 coding DNA: TGTGCCAGCACTAGGACAGGTTACACAGATACGCAGTATTTT. This sequence encodes CASTRTGYTDTQYF.

The chain recombines TRBV30 with TRBJ2-2, with D possibly matching TRBD2 (6 bases). Trimming shortened V by 1 base and J by 3 bases, and 12 bases separated the two germline ends. The CDR3 totals 15 residues. Germline V CDR1 and CDR2: GTSNPN, SVGIG (reference sequence). The CDR3 nucleotides read TGTGCCTGGAGTGGGCTAGGGAGGTACACCGGGGAGCTGTTTTTT. Protein sequence: CAWSGLGRYTGELFF.

This clone showed up just a few times. The J gene is TRBJ2-7, the V gene TRBV27, with 7 nucleotides matching TRBD1. This CDR3 has 13 residues. Germline CDR1 reads MNHEY; CDR2 reads SMNVEV (reference sequence). The V and J ends lost 5 bases and 6 bases, in that order; junction bases with no gene match: 7. CDR3 nucleotide sequence: TGTGCCAGCAGTGCGTACACAGGGGTCGAGCAGTACTTC. This codes for CASSAYTGVEQYF.

This clone was seen a handful of times. V and J are TRBV30 and TRBJ1-2, with a weak D call TRBD1 (6 bases). The CDR3 is made up of 12 amino acids. Germline V gene data show CDR1 as GTSNPN and CDR2 as SVGIG (reference sequence). Trimming cost V 4 bases and J 5 bases, with 11 bases left between them. In DNA form, the CDR3 reads TGTGCCTGGAAGAGTCAGGGGTATGGCTACACCTTC. It translates to CAWKSQGYGYTF.

The V call is TRBV7-8, the J call TRBJ1-2; D might be TRBD1 (6 bases). Trimming removed 3 bases from V and 6 bases from J, with 20 bases in between. The CDR3 runs to 16 residues. Germline values: CDR1 SGHVS, CDR2 FQNEAQ. CDR3 sequence: CASSFVPITGLHGYTF. In DNA form, the CDR3 reads TGTGCCAGCAGCTTTGTCCCTATCACAGGGTTGCATGGCTACACCTTC. Combining the CDR3 with reference TRBV7-8 and TRBJ1-2 gives the whole variable domain GAGVSQSPRYKVAKRGQDVALRCDPISGHVSLFWYQQALGQGPEFLTYFQNEAQLDKSGLPSDRFFAERPEGSVSTLKIQRTQQEDSAVYLCASSFVPITGLHGYTFGSGTRLTVV.

V usage is TRBV6-1 and J usage is TRBJ2-1; D call uncertain. Germline CDR1 MNHNS, CDR2 SASEGT. Trimming pared 3 bases from V and 6 bases from J, leaving 6 bases between. The CDR3 totals 12 residues. The CDR3 sequence: CASSETTNEQFF. The CDR3 DNA sequence: TGTGCCAGCAGTGAGACAACCAATGAGCAGTTCTTC.

The rearrangement uses TRBV5-4 and TRBJ1-1; 10 bases align to TRBD1. J was trimmed by 1 base and V by 4 bases; bases with no gene match: 7. The germline gives CDR1 SGHNT, CDR2 YYREEE (reference sequence). The length of the CDR3 is 16 residues. CDR3 in DNA: TGTGCCAGCAGCCTTACAGGACAGGGGGGGAACACTGAAGCTTTCTTT. Amino acid sequence: CASSLTGQGGNTEAFF. The variable domain in full, with the rest retrieved from reference TRBV5-4 and TRBJ1-1, is ETGVTQSPTHLIKTRGQQVTLRCSSQSGHNTVSWYQQALGQGPQFIFQYYREEENGRGNFPPRFSGLQFPNYSSELNVNALELDDSALYLCASSLTGQGGNTEAFFGQGTRLTVV.

The V gene is TRBV19, the J gene TRBJ1-4, with D unresolved. The germline V and J ends were trimmed by 7 bases and 5 bases, with 14 bases remaining between them. Germline V CDR1 and CDR2: LNHDA, SQIVND (reference sequence). CDR3 length: 14 residues. This CDR3 is CASTPRGPNEKLFF. The CDR3 DNA follows: TGTGCCAGTACCCCCCGAGGGCCAAATGAAAAACTGTTTTTT.

The chain employs TRBV30 and TRBJ2-7, with a tentative D call TRBD2 (5 bases). In germline, CDR1 is GTSNPN, CDR2 SVGIG (reference sequence). V lost 3 bases, J lost 0 bases, and 15 bases lay in between. This CDR3 is 15 amino acids long. The CDR3 loop is CAWRGIGESSYEQYF. DNA of the CDR3: TGTGCCTGGAGAGGAATTGGGGAGAGCTCCTACGAGCAGTACTTC.

This sequence joins TRBV5-4 and TRBJ1-2, with D possibly matching TRBD1 (5 bases). The CDR3 spans 13 residues. The V gene lost 2 bases and the J gene lost 5 bases, with 10 bases spanning the gap. Germline V gives CDR1 SGHNT, CDR2 YYREEE (reference sequence). The CDR3 sequence: CASSLLGEYGYTF. The CDR3 DNA sequence: TGTGCCAGCAGCTTATTAGGGGAATATGGCTACACCTTC.

The V gene is TRBV18, the J gene TRBJ2-3; D unclear. This CDR3 has 13 residues. Germline CDR1 is KGHSH and CDR2 is LQKENI. V dropped 3 bases and J dropped 6 bases, with 10 bases sitting between them. The CDR3 here is CASSPLVEDTQYF. CDR3 nucleotides: TGTGCCAGCTCACCTTTAGTGGAGGATACGCAGTATTTT.

This clone is a singleton in its sample. The rearrangement joins TRBV7-9 to TRBJ1-2; TRBD1 matches 9 bases. This CDR3 region has 16 residues. The germline CDR1 and CDR2 sequences are SEHNR and FQNEAQ (reference sequence). V shed 5 bases, J shed 5 bases, and the junction held 12 bases outside the gene matches. The CDR3 nucleotides read TGTGCCAGCAGCCCAGAGGTACAGGGGGCTGAGTATGGCTACACCTTC. Translation: CASSPEVQGAEYGYTF.